This T cell receptor beta chain was observed in a study of blood T cell repertoires in COVID-19 (TCRdb year 2020). Describing the broader study: Samples covering the acute and convalescent phases of COVID-19 were provided by collaborators in the United States, Italy and Spain. A freely available public database, intended as a resource for researchers studying the immune response to SARS-CoV-2, is where the repertoires were released. Deeply sampled blood TCRbeta repertoires from subjects exposed to, actively infected with, or recovered from COVID-19 were included in the dataset. The material from the prospective study consisted of cDNA or gDNA derived from T cells, B-cell-depleted T cells, or PBMCs. Samples came from the ongoing ImmuneRACE study (first 160 participants) plus 1,254 subjects from 6 global collaborators. A de-identified subject ID, COVID-19 status, age in years and sex were almost always included in the sample metadata. HLA class I and class II types, where available, came from metadata supplied by the sample provider rather than from assay-based typing. The full study reports these points: How much clinical and demographic metadata was included differed by source and by participant, and the metadata was provided uncurated.

In regard to this clone: The antigen it binds to is not known. It has no much larger one-base neighbor in the sample; base qualities were not kept.

From the cysteine through the phenylalanine, the CDR3 covers 14 amino acids. Only CDR3 DNA remains: 42 bases, in frame from the first base. In the germline V gene, CDR1 corresponds to SGHRS and CDR2 to YFSETQ. V and J are trimmed by 4 bases and 9 bases, and the gene matches miss 9 bases of the junction. The collaborating institutions used their own protocols to collect whole blood in K2EDTA tubes. For TCRbeta analysis, collaborator samples were shipped as frozen whole blood, as isolated PBMCs, or as DNA extracted from either sample type. TCRbeta CDR3 regions were amplified from genomic DNA using the immunoSEQ Assay, a bias-controlled multiplex PCR. Per the source publication's procedure: Nucleated cell counts per sample were estimated from amplification of reference gene primers within the assay. To quantify the absolute abundance of each unique TCRbeta CDR3 rearrangement, sequence reads were collapsed and filtered. For each sample, productive Simpson clonality was calculated by taking the square root of Simpson's diversity index across productive rearrangements. The clones in this table, taken by TCRdb from immuneACCESS, are in-frame only. Not every clone is retained; where verified, under half of the shortfall comes from an unresolved V gene, and the cause of the rest is unknown. V and J calls and clone size follow that table, whereas D and trimming were derived from the DNA. The sample contains around 42,000 clones, 80% of them found a single time. In total, the top ten clones hold roughly 40% of the sample.

Sequenced material: peripheral blood. The sequence was obtained from a man older than 75 with active or convalescent COVID-19. The sequence joins TRBV5-1 to TRBJ2-1, with 8 bases matching TRBD2. The DNA is TGCGCCAGCAGCGCTGGGGCTAGCGGGCTTGAGCAGTTCTTC. Translation gives CASSAGASGLEQFF.